A selection of T cell receptor beta chains follows, all from one sample in a study of cytomegalovirus exposure and HLA in healthy donors. The method was immunoSEQ multiplex PCR; TCRdb's version includes in-frame clones alone and lacks a portion of them. The sample lists roughly 130,000 clones, 60% to 75% occurring once. Sequences were obtained from PBMCs. The receptors come from a woman between 45 and 60 years old in good health and CMV-seropositive. CDR3s include the opening cysteine and the closing phenylalanine or tryptophan. D genes are given only for firm matches. Size values are once, few and many counts, or a class for expanded clones, and some rows have none.

j_call d_call clone_size v_call cdr3_nt cdr3_aa
TRBJ2-1 TRBD2 - TRBV27 TGTGCCAGCAGAACCACTAGCGGGGGCTCCTACAATGAGCAGTTCTTC CASRTTSGGSYNEQFF
TRBJ2-2 TRBD2 - TRBV7-2 TGTGCCAGCAGCCGCGGGGGGACCGGGGAGCTGTTTTTT CASSRGGTGELFF
TRBJ2-5 TRBD2 - TRBV15 TGTGCCACCAGGGAAACCGGGACTAGACAAGAGACCCAGTACTTC CATRETGTRQETQYF
TRBJ2-2 - - TRBV18 TGTGCCAGCTCACCAAGCCGGGTCGGCCGGGAGCTGTTTTTT CASSPSRVGRELFF
TRBJ1-5 - - TRBV29-1 TGCAGCGTTGATGCCGGGGGGATCAATCAGCCCCAGCATTTT CSVDAGGINQPQHF
TRBJ2-1 - once TRBV5-1 TGCGCCAGCAGCTTGGAACCGGGACTGACCTACAATGAGCAGTTCTTC CASSLEPGLTYNEQFF
TRBJ2-7 TRBD1 - TRBV5-5 TGTGCCAGCAGTTACACAGGGGCGGACGAGCAGTACTTC CASSYTGADEQYF
TRBJ2-2 - - TRBV7-9 TGTGCCAGCAGCTTAGCGCTCGGTCCCACCGGGGAGCTGTTTTTT CASSLALGPTGELFF
TRBJ2-2 TRBD2 - TRBV7-9 TGTGCCAGCAGCCCGTGGGGCGGGAGACAGACCGGGGAGCTGTTTTTT CASSPWGGRQTGELFF
TRBJ2-7 - - TRBV28 TGTGCCACGGGCCCCAACGGTAAGGAGGGGTACTTC CATGPNGKEGYF
TRBJ2-7 TRBD1 - TRBV29-1 TGCAGCGTTAAGGGACAGGGGGCAGATGAGCAGTACTTC CSVKGQGADEQYF
TRBJ2-7 - - TRBV13 TGTGCCAGCAGCTCCCGGCGCGAAGGGGCATACGAGCAGTACTTC CASSSRREGAYEQYF
TRBJ2-6 - many TRBV6-5 TGTGCCAGCAGTTTCAGGGTCGCTGGGGCCAACGTCCTGACTTTC CASSFRVAGANVLTF
TRBJ1-1 - - TRBV5-4 TGTGCCAGCAAGGACATTGGGGGCTCTGCCACAAAAGTGGAAGCTTTCTTT CASKDIGGSATKVEAFF
TRBJ1-2 TRBD1 once TRBV7-9 TGTGCCAGCAGCTCCGACACCTTGACAGGGGGCTACACCTTC CASSSDTLTGGYTF
TRBJ1-1 - - TRBV30 TGTGCCTGGGGGGCAAAAGTGAACACTGAAGCTTTCTTT CAWGAKVNTEAFF
TRBJ2-5 - - TRBV5-4 TGTGCCAGCAGCCTGGACTTGAGGCAAGAGACCCAGTACTTC CASSLDLRQETQYF
TRBJ2-2 - once TRBV7-2 TGTGCCAGCAGAAATCGTCGACAGGATACCGGGGAGCTGTTTTTT CASRNRRQDTGELFF
TRBJ2-3 TRBD2 - TRBV5-1 TGCGCCAGCAGCTTGGACAAAGGACTAGCGGGCACAGATACGCAGTATTTT CASSLDKGLAGTDTQYF
TRBJ2-7 TRBD2 - TRBV5-4 TGTGCCAGCAGCTCGGGACTAGCGGGGGGGCTCACCTACGAGCAGTACTTC CASSSGLAGGLTYEQYF
TRBJ1-1 - few TRBV7-8 TGTGCCAGCAGCTTACGCCAGTACACTGAAGCTTTCTTT CASSLRQYTEAFF
TRBJ1-4 - - TRBV13 TGTGCCAGCGGCGGGTCTAATGAAAAACTGTTTTTT CASGGSNEKLFF
TRBJ1-1 - - TRBV6-5 TGTGCCAGCAGTTACTCGCGACTGGTGAACACTGAAGCTTTCTTT CASSYSRLVNTEAFF
TRBJ2-6 TRBD1 - TRBV15 TGTGCCACCAGCAATTTAACCGGGACAGGGGCGCCTGGGGCCAACGTCCTGACTTTC CATSNLTGTGAPGANVLTF
TRBJ1-2 - - TRBV6-5 TGTGCCAGCAGTCGTCGACAGCGCCCTAACTATGGCTACACCTTC CASSRRQRPNYGYTF
TRBJ1-2 - many TRBV5-8 TGTGCCAGCAGCTTGACGGCGGTGGTCATGGGCTACACCTTC CASSLTAVVMGYTF
TRBJ2-2 - - TRBV5-1 TGCGCCAGCAGCTTAGGACAGCGGAACACCGGGGAGCTGTTTTTT CASSLGQRNTGELFF
TRBJ2-3 - - TRBV27 TGTGCCAGCAGTTTATCCCAGGCTGGCACAGATACGCAGTATTTT CASSLSQAGTDTQYF
TRBJ1-5 - few TRBV9 TGTGCCAGCAACCTGGGAGGTAATCAGCCCCAGCATTTT CASNLGGNQPQHF